The clone carrying this T cell receptor beta chain showed up many times. Its antigen is unknown. There are 13 residues in the CDR3. CDR1 is DFQATT, CDR2 SNEGSKA, per germline (reference sequence). Losses at the gene ends were 5 bases for V and 7 bases for J; bases not matched to a gene: 9. This sample was taken from a study of neurological immune-mediated disorders. Study-wide results and caveats: A possible signature was seen in one related-CDR3 cluster, into which phylogenetic grouping placed the repertoires of 18 of 34 multiple sclerosis patients.

TCRdb used MiXCR to reprocess the 5' RACE reads, holding one entry per CDR3 protein. The table lists some 78,000 distinct CDR3 sequences, about 5.5% of them singletons. The V and J genes are TRBV20-1 and TRBJ2-7; 9 bases are shared with TRBD1. This receptor was taken from a woman in her 30s with multiple sclerosis. Specimen: PBMCs. This CDR3 is CSALQGARWEQYF. As DNA, the CDR3 is TGCAGTGCTCTACAGGGGGCGCGCTGGGAGCAGTACTTC.